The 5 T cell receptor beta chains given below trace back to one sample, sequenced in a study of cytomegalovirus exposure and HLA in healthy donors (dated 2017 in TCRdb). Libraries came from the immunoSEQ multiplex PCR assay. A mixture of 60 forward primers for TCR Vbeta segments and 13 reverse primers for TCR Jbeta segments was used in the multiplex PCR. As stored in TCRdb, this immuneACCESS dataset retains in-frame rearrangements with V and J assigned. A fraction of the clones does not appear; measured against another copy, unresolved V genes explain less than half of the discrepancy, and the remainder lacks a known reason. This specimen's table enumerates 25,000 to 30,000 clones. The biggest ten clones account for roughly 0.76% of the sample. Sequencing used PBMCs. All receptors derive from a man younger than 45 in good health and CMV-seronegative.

The CDR3 nucleotides are TGTGCCAGCAGCCTTACTTTCGACACTGAAGCTTTCTTT. This gives the protein CASSLTFDTEAFF. V usage is TRBV11-2 and J usage is TRBJ1-1; D unclear. The CDR3 extends over 13 amino acids. The germline gives CDR1 SGHAT, CDR2 FQNNGV. The V end was cut by 5 bases, the J end by 3 bases, with 10 bases between.

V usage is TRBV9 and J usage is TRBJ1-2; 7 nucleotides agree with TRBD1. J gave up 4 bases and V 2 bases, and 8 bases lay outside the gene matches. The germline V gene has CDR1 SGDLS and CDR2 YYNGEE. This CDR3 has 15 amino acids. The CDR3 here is CASSVGRGFGYGYTF. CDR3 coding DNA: TGTGCCAGCAGCGTTGGCAGGGGGTTCGGCTATGGCTACACCTTC.

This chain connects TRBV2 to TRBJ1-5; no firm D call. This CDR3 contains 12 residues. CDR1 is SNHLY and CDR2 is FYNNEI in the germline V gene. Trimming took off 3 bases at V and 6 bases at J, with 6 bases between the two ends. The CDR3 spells CASSDTVQPQHF. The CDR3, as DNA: TGTGCCAGCAGTGATACGGTTCAGCCCCAGCATTTT.

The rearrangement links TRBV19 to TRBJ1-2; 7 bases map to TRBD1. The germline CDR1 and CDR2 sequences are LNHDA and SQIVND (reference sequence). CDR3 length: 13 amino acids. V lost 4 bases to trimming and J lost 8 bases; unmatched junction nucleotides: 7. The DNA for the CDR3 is TGTGCCAGTAGTACGACAGGGTTTGGGGGCTACACCTTC. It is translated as CASSTTGFGGYTF.

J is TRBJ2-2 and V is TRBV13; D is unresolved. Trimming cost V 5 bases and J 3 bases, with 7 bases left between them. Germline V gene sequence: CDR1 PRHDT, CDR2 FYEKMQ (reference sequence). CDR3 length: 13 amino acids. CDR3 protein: CASSGGDTGELFF. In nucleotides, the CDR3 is TGTGCCAGCAGCGGCGGCGACACCGGGGAGCTGTTTTTT.